This TCR beta chain derives from a study of T cell responses to AZD1222 COVID-19 vaccine. Clones were read by immunoSEQ multiplex PCR, and TCRdb kept only the in-frame ones, dropping some. The table includes 120,000 to 150,000 clones, 92% detected once. The receptor comes from an adult who received the AZD1222 COVID-19 vaccine. Sequences were derived from peripheral blood, sampled 28 days after the second AZD1222 dose.

The chain's CDR3 is CASSYVQGTVRGYTF. The CDR3 DNA is TGTGCCAGCAGTTACGTACAGGGGACGGTGAGGGGCTACACCTTC. The chain links TRBV6-2 or TRBV6-3 to TRBJ1-2; the match to TRBD1 covers 7 bases. CDR3 length: 15 amino acids. V shed 2 bases and J 8 bases; nucleotides not matched to a gene: 11. Germline-derived CDR1 and CDR2 are MNHEY and SVGEGT.